The clone carrying this T cell receptor (beta chain) was seen repeatedly, ten times or more. Antigen: not known. Template switching (which added a universal primer site) was used, and cDNA carried unique molecular identifiers. TCRdb analysed the 5' RACE reads with MiXCR anew, one entry per CDR3 protein. The repertoire includes under 300,000 distinct CDR3 sequences, about 13% of them detected once, and about 4.1% sits in the top ten. The source of the sample is a study of identical twins. Findings and limits, study-wide: Out-of-frame alpha sequences shared by twins showed excess low generation probability. Partial confounding of zero-insertion analyses by invariant MAIT and iNKT cells was possible.

CDR1 and CDR2 from the germline V gene are MNHNS and SASEGT. V gave up 6 bases and J gave up 3 bases; unmatched junction bases: 9. The CDR3 totals 15 residues. The same data also went into a second study, on yellow fever vaccine responses in identical twins. That report adds: Convergence reportedly seemed to mark part of the twins' vaccine T cell response, with personalization marking the rest.

This chain connects TRBV6-1 to TRBJ2-5; 8 bases match TRBD1. The receptor's source is a woman between 18 and 30 years old in good health. Sequencing was done on a sample of memory (CD45RO+) T cells sorted from blood. CDR3 DNA sequence: TGTGCCAGCAGCAACCACCCGGACAGGGAAGAGACCCAGTACTTC. Translating gives CASSNHPDREETQYF.